What follows is one T cell receptor (beta chain) and its context. No antigen is known for it. At one end the junction does not follow the germline gene, possibly because of a read error. The germline CDR1 and CDR2 sequences are MGHRA and YSYEKL. This CDR3 comprises 18 residues. The sample is drawn from a study of CD8 T cells in ankylosing spondylitis. Study-level results: The clones that were linked to disease were reported to be significantly enriched in matched synovial fluid samples from ankylosing spondylitis patients. Fewer than ten highly homologous variants made up a TCR beta motif that seemed to typify ankylosing spondylitis blood. With a CD8+ phenotype, disease-linked clones were relatively rare in peripheral blood.

Researchers built TCR beta libraries using quantitative 5'-RACE with molecular barcodes. TCRdb recomputed calls from the 5' RACE reads with MiXCR, one row per CDR3 protein. The table includes hundreds of thousands of distinct CDR3 sequences, about 25% detected once. The chain joins TRBV4-1 to TRBJ2-1, with 13 bases fitting TRBD2. The specimen was blood, either unsorted or a sorted T cell fraction (not recorded which). This TCR was recovered from a male donor with ankylosing spondylitis. The CDR3 nucleotides are TGCGCCAGCAGCCCAGGGACTAGCGGGAAGTCTCCGTACATTGAGCAGTTCTTC. Translating it yields CASSPGTSGKSPYIEQFF.